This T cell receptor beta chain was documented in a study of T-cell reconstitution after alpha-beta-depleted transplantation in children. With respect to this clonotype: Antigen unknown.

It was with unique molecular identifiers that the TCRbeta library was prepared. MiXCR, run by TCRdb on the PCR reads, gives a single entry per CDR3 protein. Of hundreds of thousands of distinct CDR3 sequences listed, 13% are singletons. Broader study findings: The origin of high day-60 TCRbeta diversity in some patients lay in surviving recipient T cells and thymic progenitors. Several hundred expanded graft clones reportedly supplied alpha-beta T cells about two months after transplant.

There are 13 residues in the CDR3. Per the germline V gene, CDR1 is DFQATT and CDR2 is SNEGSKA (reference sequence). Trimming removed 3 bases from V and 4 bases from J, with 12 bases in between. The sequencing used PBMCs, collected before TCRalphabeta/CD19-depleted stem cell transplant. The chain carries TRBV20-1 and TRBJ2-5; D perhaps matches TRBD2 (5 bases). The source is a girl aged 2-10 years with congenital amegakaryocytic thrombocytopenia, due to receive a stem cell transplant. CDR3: CSASAVATETQYF. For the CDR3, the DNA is TGCAGTGCTAGTGCCGTAGCGACAGAGACCCAGTACTTC.